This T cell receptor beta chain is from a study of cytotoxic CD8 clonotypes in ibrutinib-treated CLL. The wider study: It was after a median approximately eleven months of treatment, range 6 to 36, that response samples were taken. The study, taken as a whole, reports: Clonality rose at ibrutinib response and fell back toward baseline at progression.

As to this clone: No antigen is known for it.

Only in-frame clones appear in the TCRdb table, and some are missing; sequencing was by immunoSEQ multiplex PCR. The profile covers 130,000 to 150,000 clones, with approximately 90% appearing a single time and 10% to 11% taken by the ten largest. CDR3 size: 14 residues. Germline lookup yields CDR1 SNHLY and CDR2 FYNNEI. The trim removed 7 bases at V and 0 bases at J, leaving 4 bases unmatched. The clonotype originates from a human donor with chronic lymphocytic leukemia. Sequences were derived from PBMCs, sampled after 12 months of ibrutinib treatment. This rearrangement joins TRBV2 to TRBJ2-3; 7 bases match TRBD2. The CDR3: CASKGGSSTDTQYF. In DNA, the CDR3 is TGTGCCAGCAAGGGCGGGAGCAGCACAGATACGCAGTATTTT.